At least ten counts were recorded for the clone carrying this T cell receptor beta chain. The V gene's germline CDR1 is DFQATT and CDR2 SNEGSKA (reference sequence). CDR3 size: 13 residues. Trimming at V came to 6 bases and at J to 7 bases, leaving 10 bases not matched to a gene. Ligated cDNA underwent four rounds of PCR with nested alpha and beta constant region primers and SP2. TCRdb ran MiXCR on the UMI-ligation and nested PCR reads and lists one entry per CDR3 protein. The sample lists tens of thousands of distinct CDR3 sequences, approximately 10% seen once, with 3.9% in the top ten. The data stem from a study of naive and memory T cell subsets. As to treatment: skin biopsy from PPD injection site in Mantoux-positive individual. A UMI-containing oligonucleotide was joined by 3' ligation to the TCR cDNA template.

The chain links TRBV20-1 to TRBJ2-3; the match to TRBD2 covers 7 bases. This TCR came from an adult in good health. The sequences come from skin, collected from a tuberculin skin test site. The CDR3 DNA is TGCAGTGCCCCATCCGGGACTACTTATACGCAGTATTTT. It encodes CSAPSGTTYTQYF.